This T cell receptor beta chain was captured in a study of cytomegalovirus exposure and HLA in healthy donors. Points from the study as a whole: Links to common viral pathogens appeared, in a later analysis, for several of the most significant clusters. The productive fraction for most TCR beta V segments was about 87% or about 30% in an earlier analysis. Some highly shared sequence variants likely arose as a pipeline artifact. A reported reduction in N-insertions relative to the roughly 610-donor mean was seen in an Asian-associated ancestry cluster in a later analysis.

Primers included in the PCR were 60 Vbeta and 13 Jbeta primers. TCRdb's copy holds only in-frame clones and misses some; the assay was immunoSEQ multiplex PCR. This sample carries 150,000 or so clones, 65% to 80% of them seen once, and the ten largest clones take 4.2%. As regards this clone: As yet, its antigen is unknown.

Deletions cut 1 base from V and 3 bases from J, with 13 bases between. The CDR3 extends over 15 amino acids. The germline V gene encodes CDR1 MGHRA and CDR2 YSYEKL. The rearrangement links TRBV4-1 to TRBJ2-7; D may be TRBD1 (5 bases). The sequenced sample consisted of PBMCs. This receptor was identified in a male donor in good health and CMV-seropositive. The CDR3 region is CASSQGWGRDYEQYF. CDR3 sequence (DNA): TGCGCCAGCAGCCAAGGTTGGGGCCGAGACTACGAGCAGTACTTC.